This is a list of T cell receptor beta chains from one sample in a study of Ad26.COV2.S vaccination and SARS-CoV-2 variants. Only in-frame clones appear in the TCRdb table, and some are missing; sequencing was by immunoSEQ multiplex PCR. The sample lists about 280,000 clones; about 90% were seen once. The source was peripheral blood, collected in a trial of Ad26.COV2.S vaccine versus placebo. These TCRs come from a person aged 18-65 years who received the Ad26.COV2.S COVID-19 vaccine or a placebo. Both conserved end residues are part of each CDR3. The D gene is left open where the match is weak. Some rows mark clone size as missing; the rest say once, few, many or name a class of expanded clone.

j_call: TRBJ1-5; clone_size: NA; cdr3_length: 15; d_call: NA; v_call: TRBV6-5; cdr3_aa: CASSPQGGGNQPQHF; cdr3_nt: TGTGCCAGCAGTCCCCAGGGTGGAGGCAATCAGCCCCAGCATTTT
j_call: TRBJ2-1; clone_size: NA; cdr3_length: 15; d_call: TRBD2; v_call: TRBV15; cdr3_aa: CATSRVAGGGNEQFF; cdr3_nt: TGTGCCACCAGCAGAGTAGCGGGAGGTGGTAATGAGCAGTTCTTC
j_call: TRBJ2-6; clone_size: NA; cdr3_length: 13; d_call: NA; v_call: TRBV3-1/TRBV3-2; cdr3_aa: CASGLSGANVLTF; cdr3_nt: TGTGCCAGCGGACTCTCTGGGGCCAACGTCCTGACTTTC
j_call: TRBJ2-1; clone_size: NA; cdr3_length: 16; d_call: NA; v_call: TRBV11-1; cdr3_aa: CASSRTVDGIYNEQFF; cdr3_nt: TGTGCCAGCAGCAGGACAGTCGATGGGATCTACAATGAGCAGTTCTTC
j_call: TRBJ2-7; clone_size: NA; cdr3_length: 13; d_call: NA; v_call: TRBV5-1; cdr3_aa: CASSFGGPYEQYF; cdr3_nt: TGCGCCAGCAGCTTTGGGGGCCCCTACGAGCAGTACTTC
j_call: TRBJ2-1; clone_size: NA; cdr3_length: 15; d_call: NA; v_call: TRBV5-1; cdr3_aa: CASSLVAGLNNEQFF; cdr3_nt: TGCGCCAGCAGCTTGGTTGCGGGGCTCAACAATGAGCAGTTCTTC
j_call: TRBJ1-1; clone_size: once; cdr3_length: 13; d_call: NA; v_call: TRBV5-4; cdr3_aa: CASSPGGNTEAFF; cdr3_nt: TGTGCCAGCAGCCCGGGGGGGAACACTGAAGCTTTCTTT
j_call: TRBJ2-6; clone_size: NA; cdr3_length: 17; d_call: NA; v_call: TRBV6-2/TRBV6-3; cdr3_aa: CASSSLERRSGANVLTF; cdr3_nt: TGTGCCAGCAGTTCCTTGGAGAGGCGCTCTGGGGCCAACGTCCTGACTTTC
j_call: TRBJ1-1; clone_size: few; cdr3_length: 16; d_call: NA; v_call: TRBV10-1; cdr3_aa: CASPLAGALPDTEAFF; cdr3_nt: TGCGCCAGCCCCCTGGCAGGGGCTTTACCGGACACTGAAGCTTTCTTT
j_call: TRBJ2-1; clone_size: NA; cdr3_length: 14; d_call: NA; v_call: TRBV24-1; cdr3_aa: CATSGGQSYNEQFF; cdr3_nt: TGTGCCACCAGTGGAGGACAGTCCTACAATGAGCAGTTCTTC
j_call: TRBJ1-5; clone_size: NA; cdr3_length: 17; d_call: TRBD1; v_call: TRBV7-9; cdr3_aa: CASSPDRGPNSNQPQHF; cdr3_nt: TGTGCCAGCAGCCCGGACAGGGGTCCTAATAGCAATCAGCCCCAGCATTTT
j_call: TRBJ2-3; clone_size: once; cdr3_length: 15; d_call: TRBD1; v_call: TRBV6-5; cdr3_aa: CASSYPSQGADTQYF; cdr3_nt: TGTGCCAGCAGTTACCCGTCCCAGGGGGCAGATACGCAGTATTTT
j_call: TRBJ2-1; clone_size: NA; cdr3_length: 14; d_call: NA; v_call: TRBV2; cdr3_aa: CASSEFLGPYEQFF; cdr3_nt: TGTGCCAGCAGTGAATTTCTGGGGCCATATGAGCAGTTCTTC
j_call: TRBJ1-4; clone_size: NA; cdr3_length: 16; d_call: TRBD1; v_call: TRBV4-2; cdr3_aa: CASSQDPGTGVEKLFF; cdr3_nt: TGTGCCAGCAGCCAAGATCCGGGGACAGGGGTTGAAAAACTGTTTTTT
j_call: TRBJ2-5; clone_size: NA; cdr3_length: 18; d_call: TRBD2; v_call: TRBV7-8; cdr3_aa: CASSLGLAGGGPAETQYF; cdr3_nt: TGTGCCAGCAGCTTAGGCCTAGCGGGGGGGGGACCCGCGGAGACCCAGTACTTC
j_call: TRBJ1-2; clone_size: NA; cdr3_length: 14; d_call: TRBD1; v_call: TRBV5-4; cdr3_aa: CASSLGGQTYGYTF; cdr3_nt: TGTGCCAGCAGCTTGGGGGGACAGACCTATGGCTACACCTTC
j_call: TRBJ1-2; clone_size: NA; cdr3_length: 13; d_call: NA; v_call: TRBV19; cdr3_aa: CASSPPAAYGYTF; cdr3_nt: TGTGCCAGTAGTCCCCCGGCAGCCTATGGCTACACCTTC